This is a list of T cell receptor beta chains from one sample in a study of CD8 T cells in Susac syndrome. Each CDR3 protein is one row after TCRdb ran MiXCR on the immunoSEQ multiplex PCR reads. The profile shows about 76,000 distinct CDR3 sequences, 91% of them singletons. Sequencing input: CD8+ T cells from PBMCs. Receptors originate from a human donor with multiple sclerosis. The CDR3 runs from the conserved cysteine through the conserved F or W. A D gene is named only where the DNA matches it firmly. Clone sizes are given selectively: once, few, many, or a class where the clone is expanded.

.	TRBV4-1	TRBJ2-3	.	CASSQDRNTDTQYF	TGCGCCAGCAGCCAAGACCGGAACACAGATACGCAGTATTTT
TRBD1	TRBV7-9	TRBJ2-7	.	CASSRQGPPHEQYF	TGTGCCAGCAGCCGACAGGGGCCCCCCCACGAGCAGTACTTC
.	TRBV6-1	TRBJ2-2	.	CASGGIPGTFGGELFF	TGTGCCAGCGGGGGGATCCCAGGGACGTTCGGCGGGGAGCTGTTTTTT
.	TRBV28	TRBJ2-2	.	CASSPPGTPTGELFF	TGTGCCAGCAGTCCTCCCGGGACCCCCACCGGGGAGCTGTTTTTT
.	TRBV28	TRBJ1-1	.	CASRRNTEAFF	TGTGCCAGCAGGAGGAACACTGAAGCTTTCTTT
.	TRBV14	TRBJ2-1	.	CASSHQGWDEQFF	TGTGCCAGCAGCCATCAGGGGTGGGATGAGCAGTTCTTC
TRBD2	TRBV13	TRBJ2-7	.	CASSPGLGFEQYF	TGTGCCAGCAGCCCGGGACTAGGGTTCGAGCAGTACTTC
.	TRBV29-1	TRBJ1-2	few	CSVPDGYGYTF	TGCAGCGTTCCCGATGGCTATGGCTACACCTTC
TRBD2	TRBV7-8	TRBJ2-7	.	CASSLARLAGGHREQYF	TGTGCCAGCAGCTTAGCGAGACTAGCGGGGGGGCATCGTGAGCAGTACTTC
.	TRBV27	TRBJ2-7	.	CASSLGDTYEQYF	TGTGCCAGCAGTTTAGGGGACACGTACGAGCAGTACTTC
.	TRBV10-2	TRBJ1-5	.	CASSESTDQPQHF	TGCGCCAGCAGTGAGTCTACTGATCAGCCCCAGCATTTT
TRBD1	TRBV28	TRBJ2-7	.	CASVLWRDRGGEQYF	TGTGCCAGCGTTTTATGGCGGGACAGGGGAGGGGAGCAGTACTTC
.	TRBV28	TRBJ2-1	.	CASRPIIPTGLGEQFF	TGTGCCAGCAGGCCGATCATACCTACAGGGTTAGGAGAGCAGTTCTTC
.	TRBV10-2	TRBJ2-5	once	CASTKGPAPSQETQYF	TGCGCCAGCACCAAAGGGCCAGCCCCCTCCCAAGAGACCCAGTACTTC
.	TRBV20-1	TRBJ1-1	.	CSARKRVGTEAFF	TGCAGTGCTAGAAAAAGGGTGGGGACTGAAGCTTTCTTT
.	TRBV12-3/TRBV12-4	TRBJ2-5	medium-sized	CASSLGETQYF	TGTGCCAGCAGTTTGGGGGAGACCCAGTACTTC
.	TRBV6-2/TRBV6-3	TRBJ2-6	.	CASSWVSRAGANVLTF	TGTGCCAGCAGTTGGGTATCGCGGGCTGGGGCCAACGTCCTGACTTTC
TRBD1	TRBV5-6	TRBJ2-7	few	CASSPQGAYEQYF	TGTGCCAGCAGCCCCCAGGGGGCATACGAGCAGTACTTC
.	TRBV3-1	TRBJ1-1	.	CASSQEGILMNTEAFF	TGTGCCAGCAGCCAAGAAGGGATACTAATGAACACTGAAGCTTTCTTT
TRBD1	TRBV6-2/TRBV6-3	TRBJ1-5	once	CASSFHRGPQPQHF	TGTGCCAGCAGTTTTCACAGGGGGCCTCAGCCCCAGCATTTT
.	TRBV27	TRBJ1-5	.	CASSFLGSNQPQHF	TGTGCCAGCAGTTTTTTGGGGAGCAATCAGCCCCAGCATTTT
TRBD1	TRBV9	TRBJ1-5	.	CASSAGGQGNQPQHF	TGTGCCAGCAGCGCCGGGGGACAGGGCAATCAGCCCCAGCATTTT
TRBD1	TRBV18	TRBJ1-1	.	CASSPPLTGVNTEAFF	TGTGCCAGCTCACCACCTCTTACAGGGGTGAACACTGAAGCTTTCTTT
.	TRBV12-3/TRBV12-4	TRBJ2-5	.	CASSLAEQETQYF	TGTGCCAGCAGTTTAGCAGAACAAGAGACCCAGTACTTC
TRBD1	TRBV24-1	TRBJ2-3	.	CATSDSDRDSTDTQYF	TGCGCCACCAGTGATTCCGACAGGGACAGCACAGATACGCAGTATTTT
.	TRBV6-5	TRBJ2-1	once	CASSYSSGGPYNEQFF	TGTGCCAGCAGTTACTCGTCCGGGGGCCCCTACAATGAGCAGTTCTTC
.	TRBV27	TRBJ1-5	.	CASRFGGISNQPQHF	TGTGCCAGCAGATTCGGGGGGATTAGCAATCAGCCCCAGCATTTT
TRBD1	TRBV28	TRBJ1-6	.	CASSPTGAGSPLHF	TGTGCCAGCAGTCCGACAGGGGCGGGTTCACCCCTCCACTTT
TRBD1	TRBV4-2	TRBJ1-2	.	CASSQYRDSNYGYTF	TGTGCCAGCAGCCAATACCGGGACAGCAACTATGGCTACACCTTC
.	TRBV6-5	TRBJ2-1	.	CASTGLGGEQFF	TGTGCCAGCACCGGACTGGGCGGTGAGCAGTTCTTC
.	TRBV20-1	TRBJ2-7	.	CSASPEGASHEQYF	TGCAGTGCTAGCCCCGAAGGGGCCAGCCACGAGCAGTACTTC
.	TRBV27	TRBJ2-3	.	CASSPQGFTDTQYF	TGTGCCAGCAGTCCTCAGGGGTTCACAGATACGCAGTATTTT
TRBD2	TRBV13	TRBJ2-1	.	CASSWLAGTNEQFF	TGTGCCAGCAGCTGGCTAGCGGGAACAAATGAGCAGTTCTTC